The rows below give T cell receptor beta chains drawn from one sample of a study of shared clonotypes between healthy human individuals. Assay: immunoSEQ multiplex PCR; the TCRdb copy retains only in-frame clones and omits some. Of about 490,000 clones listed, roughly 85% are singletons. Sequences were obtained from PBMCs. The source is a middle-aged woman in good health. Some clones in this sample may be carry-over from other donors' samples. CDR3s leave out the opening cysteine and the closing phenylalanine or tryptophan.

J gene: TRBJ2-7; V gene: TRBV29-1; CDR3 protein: SVEEGLRGRTYEQY
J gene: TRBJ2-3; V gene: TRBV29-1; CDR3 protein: SGAKTSGKGTDTQY
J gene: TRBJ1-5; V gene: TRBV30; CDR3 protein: AWSTLGQPQH
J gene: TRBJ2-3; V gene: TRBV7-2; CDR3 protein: ASSLFGREQY
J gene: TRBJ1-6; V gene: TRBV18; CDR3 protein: ASSPSGTGNSPLH
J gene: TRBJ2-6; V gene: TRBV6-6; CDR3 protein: ASSTGLVPGANVLT
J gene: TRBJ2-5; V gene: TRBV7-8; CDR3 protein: ASSQDRIQETQY
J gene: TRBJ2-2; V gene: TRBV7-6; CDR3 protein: ASSTGTSGGTGELF
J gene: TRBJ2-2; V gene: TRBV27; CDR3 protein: ASSFPGGELF
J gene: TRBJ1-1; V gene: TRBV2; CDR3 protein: ASGSEVKAF
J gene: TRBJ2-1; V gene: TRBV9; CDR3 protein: ASAMAGGPYNEQF
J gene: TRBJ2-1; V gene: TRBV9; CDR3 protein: ASSVGLAGGREQF
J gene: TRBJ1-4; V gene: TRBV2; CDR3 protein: ATKIGENNEKLF
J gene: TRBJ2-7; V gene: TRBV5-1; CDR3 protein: ASSSSAETYEQY
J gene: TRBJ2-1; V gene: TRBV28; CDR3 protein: ASRSYNEQF
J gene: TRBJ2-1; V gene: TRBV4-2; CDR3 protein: ASSQDRGTNEQF
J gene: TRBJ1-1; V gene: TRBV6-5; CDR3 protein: ASSYKVGSGNTEAF
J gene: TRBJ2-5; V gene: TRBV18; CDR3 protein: ASSPGRQETQY
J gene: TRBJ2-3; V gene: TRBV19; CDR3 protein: ASSTLAASTDTQY
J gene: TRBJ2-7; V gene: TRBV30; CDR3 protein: AWSSGLAGVGEQY
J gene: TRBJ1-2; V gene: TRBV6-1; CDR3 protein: ASSEGTGGVAGYT
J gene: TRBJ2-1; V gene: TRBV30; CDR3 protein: AWSVLAGGGEQF
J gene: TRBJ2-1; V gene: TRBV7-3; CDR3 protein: ASSLSGTSYNEQF
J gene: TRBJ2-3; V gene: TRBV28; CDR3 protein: ASSFSGSMVEGTQY
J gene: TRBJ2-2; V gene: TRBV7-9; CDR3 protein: ASSVGPGDTGELF
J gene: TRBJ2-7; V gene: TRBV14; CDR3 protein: ASSQGPGPRYEQY
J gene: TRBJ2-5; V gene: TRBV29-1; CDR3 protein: STRPPTAQETQY
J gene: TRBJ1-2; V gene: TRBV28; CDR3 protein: ASSLYAVSYGYT
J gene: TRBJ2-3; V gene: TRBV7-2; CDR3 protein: ASSLGRAGADTQY
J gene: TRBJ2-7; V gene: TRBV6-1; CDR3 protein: ASSERGGYEQY
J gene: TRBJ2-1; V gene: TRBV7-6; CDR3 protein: ASSPRTGTSGRTSYNEQF
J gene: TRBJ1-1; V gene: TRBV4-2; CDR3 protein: ASSQGIRGLNTEAF
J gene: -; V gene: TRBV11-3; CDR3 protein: ASSLDWGPYNEQF
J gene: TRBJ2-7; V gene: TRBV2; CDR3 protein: ASSGDGGQY
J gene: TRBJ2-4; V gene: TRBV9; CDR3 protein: ASSAGRASDRNIQY
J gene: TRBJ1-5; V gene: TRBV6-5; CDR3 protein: ASGTPDQPQH
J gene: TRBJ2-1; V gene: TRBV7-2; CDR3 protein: ASSLGTSGRDNEQF
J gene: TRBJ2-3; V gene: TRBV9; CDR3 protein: ASSVGGRDTDTQY
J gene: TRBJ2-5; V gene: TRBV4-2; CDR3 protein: ASSQGTSRQETQY
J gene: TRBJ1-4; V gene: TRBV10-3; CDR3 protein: AISDSGRPNEKLF
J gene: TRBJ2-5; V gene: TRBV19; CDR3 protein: ASSARLAGVETQY
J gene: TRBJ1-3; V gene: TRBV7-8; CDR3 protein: ASTQNRNTIY
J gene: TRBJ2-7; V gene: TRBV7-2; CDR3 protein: ASSRSGTRDYEQY